This TCR beta chain was profiled in a study of blood T cell repertoires in COVID-19. Study information: COVID-19 samples collected from the United States, Italy and Spain covered acute and convalescent phases. Sources were T cells, B-cell-depleted T cells, or PBMCs; the material itself was cDNA or gDNA.

Original handling: Nucleated cell number was recorded as an estimate derived from reference gene primer amplification. Libraries were prepared by immunoSEQ multiplex PCR; TCRdb keeps only in-frame clonotypes and omits some of them. D and trimming come from the DNA, and the V and J calls and clone size come from that table. In the table there are 140,000 to 150,000 clones, around four fifths of which are singletons. V was clipped by 6 bases and J by 5 bases, with 11 bases between them. The CDR3 loop spans 13 amino acids. The germline gives CDR1 MNHEY, CDR2 SVGAGI. This clone was seen a handful of times.

The source is a human donor in a cohort sampled during active COVID-19. The V gene is TRBV6-5, the J gene TRBJ1-5; D call uncertain. The sample comprised peripheral blood. The CDR3: CASRVTEDQPQHF. The CDR3, as DNA: TGTGCCAGCAGAGTTACAGAAGATCAGCCCCAGCATTTT.